This TCR beta chain was found in a study of blood T cell repertoires in COVID-19. Study-wide background: Acute-phase and convalescent COVID-19 samples originated in the United States, Italy and Spain. PBMCs, B-cell-depleted T cells, or T cells were the source of the cDNA or gDNA that made up the material.

Authors' analysis steps: Amplification of reference gene primers was used by the study to estimate nucleated cell counts. Profiled with immunoSEQ multiplex PCR; TCRdb holds only in-frame clones, not every one. The V and J calls and clone size come from that table; D and trimming were worked out from the DNA. Of more than 95,000 clones in the sample, 85% to 90% are singletons; the top ten hold approximately 7.2%. In germline, CDR1 is SNHLY, CDR2 FYNNEI. The CDR3 totals 22 residues. Losses at the gene ends were 2 bases for V and 8 bases for J; bases not matched to a gene: 26. The chain joins TRBV2 to TRBJ2-1; 11 nucleotides match TRBD2. Sequenced material: peripheral blood. This receptor was taken from a man in his 70s who had recovered from COVID-19. CDR3 bases: TGTGCCAGCAGTGAAAACCCCGCCCTTACCGATCTAAGACTAGCGGGAAGCTATGAGCAGTTCTTC. This gives the protein CASSENPALTDLRLAGSYEQFF.